These T cell receptor beta chains were read from a single sample in a study of T cells after yellow fever vaccination. TCRdb recomputed calls from the 5' RACE reads with MiXCR, one row per CDR3 protein. The sample contains approximately 120,000 distinct CDR3 sequences, about 7% of which appear only once. This sample comprised CD4+ T cells sorted from PBMCs, obtained 9 to 11 days after the first yellow fever vaccination. The receptors originated from a man younger than 35 who received the YFV17D yellow fever vaccine. The CDR3 runs from the conserved cysteine through the conserved F or W. D genes are given only for firm matches. Clone size is given for some rows only: seen once, a few or many times, or a class if the clone is expanded.

TRBV5-1	TRBJ2-3	many	.	CASSPSGKGWTDTQYF	TGCGCCAGCAGCCCCTCCGGGAAGGGTTGGACAGATACGCAGTATTTT
TRBV6-4	TRBJ2-5	.	TRBD2	CAISDSSGLVRETQYF	TGTGCCATCAGTGACTCTTCCGGACTAGTCCGTGAGACCCAGTACTTC
TRBV12-3/TRBV12-4	TRBJ2-7	few	TRBD2	CASSLGLAGESYEQYF	TGTGCCAGCAGTTTAGGACTAGCGGGGGAGAGCTACGAGCAGTACTTC
TRBV10-1	TRBJ2-1	many	.	CASSDGFGFNEQFF	TGCGCCAGCAGTGACGGGTTTGGTTTCAATGAGCAGTTCTTC
TRBV20-1	TRBJ1-5	few	.	CSAWTASGNQPQHF	TGCAGTGCTTGGACTGCTAGCGGCAATCAGCCCCAGCATTTT
TRBV5-6	TRBJ1-1	many	.	CASSLVGFAEAFF	TGTGCCAGCAGCTTGGTAGGATTCGCTGAAGCTTTCTTT
TRBV6-6	TRBJ2-2	few	TRBD2	CASSSTGGVTGELFF	TGTGCCAGCAGTTCCACGGGGGGGGTCACCGGGGAGCTGTTTTTT
TRBV11-2	TRBJ2-1	many	TRBD2	CASSSVKRGGWANEQFF	TGTGCCAGCAGCTCGGTAAAGCGGGGGGGCTGGGCCAATGAGCAGTTCTTC
TRBV5-1	TRBJ2-6	many	.	CASSSTGYSGANVLTF	TGCGCCAGCAGCTCCACAGGCTACTCTGGGGCCAACGTCCTGACTTTC
TRBV6-5	TRBJ1-2	many	TRBD1	CASSYLGQTYGYTF	TGTGCCAGCAGTTACCTGGGACAGACCTATGGCTACACCTTC
TRBV20-1	TRBJ2-2	many	.	CSARSGFGTGELFF	TGCAGTGCTCGCTCAGGGTTTGGGACCGGGGAGCTGTTTTTT
TRBV5-1	TRBJ2-5	many	TRBD1	CASSPGTGEETQYF	TGCGCCAGCAGCCCCGGGACAGGGGAGGAGACCCAGTACTTC
TRBV25-1	TRBJ2-2	few	TRBD2	CASAPGLAGGFYTGELFF	TGTGCCAGTGCGCCGGGACTAGCGGGGGGCTTTTACACCGGGGAGCTGTTTTTT
TRBV7-2	TRBJ2-7	many	.	CASSLSGGIYEQYF	TGTGCCAGCAGCTTAAGTGGGGGGATCTACGAGCAGTACTTC
TRBV7-9	TRBJ1-1	many	.	CASSLTMNTEAFF	TGTGCCAGCAGCTTAACAATGAACACTGAAGCTTTCTTT
TRBV28	TRBJ1-2	many	.	CASSLPATAGGYTF	TGTGCCAGCAGTTTACCAGCCACCGCAGGGGGCTACACCTTC
TRBV7-2	TRBJ2-5	.	TRBD1	CASSSLGGQGARETQYF	TGTGCCAGCAGCTCCCTGGGAGGACAGGGGGCGCGAGAGACCCAGTACTTC
TRBV6-2/TRBV6-3	TRBJ2-3	few	TRBD2	CASSYSTGGSTDTQYF	TGTGCCAGCAGTTACTCTACGGGGGGAAGCACAGATACGCAGTATTTT
TRBV5-4	TRBJ2-2	.	.	CASRPGLGGELFF	TGTGCCAGCAGGCCTGGTCTGGGAGGGGAGCTGTTTTTT
TRBV7-2	TRBJ2-7	.	.	CASSLVGTFYEQYF	TGTGCCAGCAGCTTAGTCGGGACATTCTACGAGCAGTACTTC
TRBV11-2	TRBJ1-3	many	.	CASSSVRGSGNTIYF	TGTGCCAGCAGCTCGGTCAGGGGTTCGGGAAACACCATATATTTT
TRBV20-1	TRBJ2-2	.	TRBD2	CSATIGTSDTGELFF	TGCAGTGCTACCATCGGGACTAGCGACACCGGGGAGCTGTTTTTT
TRBV4-2	TRBJ2-3	many	.	CASSQEASRSDTQYF	TGTGCCAGCAGCCAAGAGGCATCGCGGTCAGATACGCAGTATTTT
TRBV5-1	TRBJ2-5	many	.	CASSLISAGETQYF	TGCGCCAGCAGCTTGATTTCGGCAGGAGAGACCCAGTACTTC
TRBV7-6	TRBJ2-3	many	.	CASSLAVGVLYTQYF	TGTGCCAGCAGCTTAGCGGTTGGGGTACTTTATACGCAGTATTTT
TRBV7-9	TRBJ2-1	many	.	CASRTEGGNEQFF	TGTGCCAGCAGAACGGAGGGGGGCAATGAGCAGTTCTTC
TRBV5-1	TRBJ1-3	.	.	CASSSGPLPDTIYF	TGCGCCAGCAGCTCGGGACCCCTCCCGGACACCATATATTTT
TRBV7-2	TRBJ2-5	many	TRBD2	CASSHLAGYETQYF	TGTGCCAGCAGCCATCTAGCGGGGTATGAGACCCAGTACTTC
TRBV2	TRBJ2-5	many	.	CASSELVRQETQYF	TGTGCCAGCAGTGAATTGGTCAGACAAGAGACCCAGTACTTC
TRBV5-1	TRBJ1-1	many	.	CASMRQVNTEAFF	TGCGCCAGCATGCGGCAGGTGAACACTGAAGCTTTCTTT
TRBV4-1	TRBJ2-7	many	.	CASSRNRGGHEQYF	TGCGCCAGCAGCCGCAACCGAGGGGGACACGAGCAGTACTTC
TRBV6-6	TRBJ1-5	few	.	CASSYGLGQPQHF	TGTGCCAGCAGTTATGGCTTGGGGCAGCCCCAGCATTTT
TRBV11-2	TRBJ1-2	few	TRBD1	CASSLDIFPDRETF	TGTGCCAGCAGCTTAGATATATTCCCAGACAGGGAGACCTTC
TRBV24-1	TRBJ2-1	many	.	CATSDFKDSGRVEQFF	TGTGCCACCAGTGATTTTAAGGACTCAGGTCGGGTTGAGCAGTTCTTC
TRBV10-1	TRBJ1-4	.	.	CASMPGPTHEKLFF	TGCGCCAGCATGCCGGGACCTACCCACGAAAAACTGTTTTTT
TRBV6-2/TRBV6-3	TRBJ1-1	many	TRBD1	CASRTSVTGLGRAFF	TGTGCCAGCAGAACAAGCGTGACAGGGCTGGGGAGAGCTTTCTTT
TRBV3-1	TRBJ2-7	.	.	CACSQVSVSGSYEQYF	TGTGCCTGCAGCCAAGTTAGCGTTTCGGGGAGCTACGAGCAGTACTTC
TRBV7-3	TRBJ2-1	many	TRBD1	CASSLSRDRGPNEQFF	TGTGCCAGCAGCTTATCCCGGGACAGGGGGCCGAATGAGCAGTTCTTC
TRBV5-1	TRBJ1-2	few	.	CASSLPGLGDGYTF	TGCGCCAGCAGCCTCCCGGGGCTTGGTGATGGCTACACCTTC
TRBV5-1	TRBJ1-4	.	TRBD1	CASSLKGQASEKLFF	TGCGCCAGCAGCTTGAAGGGACAGGCCTCTGAAAAACTGTTTTTT
TRBV7-6	TRBJ1-4	.	TRBD1	CAISLAGKGAREKLFF	TGTGCCATCAGCTTAGCGGGAAAGGGGGCCAGGGAAAAACTGTTTTTT